The 20 T cell receptor beta chains below come from one sample, sequenced in a study of molecular identifiers for immune sequencing clone quantification. Each CDR3 protein is one row after TCRdb ran MiXCR on the PCR reads. The repertoire holds roughly 630,000 distinct CDR3 sequences, with about 25% as singletons. The sequencing input was naive CD8+ T cells from blood, with Jurkat cell RNA spiked in. Documented subset: FACS-sorted CD8+CD4-CCR7+CD45RA+ naive T cells. The receptors come from a human donor in good health. Some libraries in this study had Jurkat cell RNA spiked in.

The rearrangement uses TRBV20-1 and TRBJ2-7, with 10 bases that match TRBD2. V trimming: 4 bases; J trimming: 3 bases; junction bases outside the gene matches: 9. Germline values: CDR1 DFQATT, CDR2 SNEGSKA (reference sequence). The length of the CDR3 is 15 residues. The CDR3 DNA sequence: TGCAGTGCTAAGCCCCTAGCGGGAGTTGGCTACGAGCAGTACTTC. Its translation is CSAKPLAGVGYEQYF.

J is TRBJ1-1 and V is TRBV7-9; weak D call: TRBD1 (6 bases). The CDR3 extends over 16 amino acids. Germline V CDR1 and CDR2: SEHNR, FQNEAQ (reference sequence). Trimming removed 1 base at V and 2 bases at J, with 14 bases between. CDR3 region: CASSLVGQRANTEAFF. Written as DNA, the CDR3 is TGTGCCAGCAGCTTAGTAGGACAGAGGGCCAACACTGAAGCTTTCTTT.

This clonotype has ten or more counts. The V gene is TRBV24-1, the J gene TRBJ2-3, with 7 bases identical to TRBD1. The CDR3 runs to 14 residues. Trimming removed 0 bases from V and 6 bases from J; junction bases left unmatched: 2. Germline loops: CDR1 KGHDR, CDR2 SFDVKD. In nucleotides, the CDR3 is TGTGCCACCAGTGATTTGACAGGGGAGGATACGCAGTATTTT. Encoded protein: CATSDLTGEDTQYF.

V and J are TRBV13 and TRBJ2-4; 10 bases agree with TRBD1. The CDR3 extends over 20 amino acids. Per germline, CDR1 PRHDT and CDR2 FYEKMQ (reference sequence). V was clipped by 4 bases and J by 7 bases; unmatched bases: 22. The CDR3 spells CASSSSHIRDRGLENNIQYF. The DNA of the CDR3 is TGTGCCAGCAGCTCCTCCCATATACGGGACAGGGGATTGGAAAACAACATTCAGTACTTC.

V is TRBV28 and J is TRBJ2-3; 8 nucleotides line up with TRBD1. This CDR3 is 16 amino acids long. Germline CDR1 MDHEN, CDR2 SYDVKM. The ends lost 8 bases at V and 2 bases at J; junction bases unmatched: 12. The CDR3 sequence is CASRAGGLLLTDTQYF. CDR3 DNA sequence: TGTGCCAGCCGGGCAGGGGGCCTCCTCCTCACAGATACGCAGTATTTT.

The chain employs TRBV9 and TRBJ2-3; 10 bases agree with TRBD2. Trimming cost V 3 bases and J 4 bases; bases outside gene matches: 11. The germline V gene has CDR1 SGDLS and CDR2 YYNGEE. This CDR3 has 17 amino acids. The CDR3 coding sequence is TGTGCCAGCAGCGAGGGGCTAGCGGGGGACCTGGCAGATACGCAGTATTTT. Amino acids: CASSEGLAGDLADTQYF.

This clonotype was recorded at least ten times. V usage is TRBV6-2 or TRBV6-3 and J usage is TRBJ2-3; TRBD2 agrees at 7 bases. CDR3 length equals 15 residues. CDR1 MNHEY and CDR2 SVGEGT come from the germline V gene. The J segment lost 2 bases and the V segment lost 6 bases, leaving 8 bases of the junction unmatched. The CDR3 sequence: CASSRLAESTDTQYF. The CDR3, as DNA: TGTGCCAGCAGCCGACTAGCTGAGTCCACAGATACGCAGTATTTT.

There are many counts of this clonotype. The DNA for the CDR3 is TGTGCCAGCAAAACTAGCAATCAGCCCCAGCATTTT. Protein product: CASKTSNQPQHF. The chain carries TRBV12-3 or TRBV12-4 and TRBJ1-5; D not resolved. The CDR3 length is 12 residues. The V end lost 7 bases, the J end lost 0 bases, and 4 bases lay between the germline ends.

The chain carries TRBV23-1 and TRBJ2-2; 7 positions match TRBD1. TRBV23-1 is labeled an ORF, and its function is uncertain. The CDR3 totals 16 residues. Losses at the gene ends were 4 bases for V and 4 bases for J; bases not matched to a gene: 9. The CDR3 DNA sequence: TGCGCCAGCAGTCCAGTAGGGGGCGCGGGCACCGGGGAGCTGTTTTTT. This translates into CASSPVGGAGTGELFF.

This clonotype came up once. The chain couples TRBV27 to TRBJ1-2; D not certain. CDR3 length: 15 amino acids. Trimming removed 5 bases from V and 5 bases from J, with 18 bases in between. The germline V gene encodes CDR1 MNHEY and CDR2 SMNVEV (reference sequence). The CDR3 bases are TGTGCCAGCAGTCCGACGACAAACGCTGGATATGGCTACACCTTC. Translation: CASSPTTNAGYGYTF.

This clonotype has just one count. CDR3 amino acids: CASSGVGGQGTGELFF. DNA of the CDR3: TGTGCCAGCAGTGGAGTTGGGGGACAGGGGACCGGGGAGCTGTTTTTT. This rearrangement joins TRBV12-3 or TRBV12-4 to TRBJ2-2, with 10 nucleotides matching TRBD1. V trimming: 5 bases; J trimming: 5 bases; junction bases outside the gene matches: 8. The length of the CDR3 is 16 residues.

In this sample, this clonotype turned up many times. The gene calls are TRBV7-9 and TRBJ2-3; 11 nucleotides match TRBD2. The CDR3 contains 21 residues. Losses at the gene ends were 4 bases for V and 3 bases for J; bases not matched to a gene: 21. Germline V lookup: CDR1 SEHNR, CDR2 FQNEAQ (reference sequence). In DNA, the CDR3 is TGTGCCAGCAGCTCGACAAGAGAGAAGGGTAGCGGGGGGGCGATGACAGATACGCAGTATTTT. This gives the protein CASSSTREKGSGGAMTDTQYF.

The V call is TRBV6-5, the J call TRBJ2-2; D is uncertain. Germline assignment: CDR1 MNHEY and CDR2 SVGAGI. The CDR3 is 14 amino acids. The ends were cut back, 4 bases at V and 1 base at J, with 7 bases in the middle. CDR3 region: CASSSDLNTGELFF. As DNA, the CDR3 is TGTGCCAGCAGTTCCGACTTGAACACCGGGGAGCTGTTTTTT.

In the case of this clonotype: The junction shows a germline mismatch at one end, possibly a read error. The chain has TRBV4-1 and TRBJ1-5; D uncertain. This CDR3 has 13 amino acids. Germline loops: CDR1 MGHRA, CDR2 YSYEKL. Here the CDR3 reads CASGQDRGQPQHF. In DNA, the CDR3 is TGCGCCAGCGGCCAAGATCGCGGTCAGCCCCAGCATTTT.

This clonotype has a single count. A much larger clone is a single base away; this may be a read error. V gene TRBV5-3 combines with J gene TRBJ2-3; a possible D gene is TRBD2 (6 bases). TRBV5-3 is filed as an ORF, its function uncertain. This CDR3 has 14 amino acids. The CDR3 spells CASSLAEPEDTQYF. The CDR3 nucleotides read TGTGCCAGCAGCTTAGCGGAACCAGAAGATACGCAGTATTTT.

This clonotype was observed many times. This chain joins TRBV13 and TRBJ1-2; possibly TRBD1 for D (5 bases). The CDR3 is 15 amino acids. The germline CDR1 and CDR2 sequences are PRHDT and FYEKMQ (reference sequence). V was trimmed by 4 bases and J by 2 bases, leaving 14 bases between them. CDR3: CASSSGRDPNYGYTF. Here the CDR3 DNA reads TGTGCCAGCAGCTCCGGCCGGGACCCCAACTATGGCTACACCTTC.

A few counts support this clonotype. This chain uses TRBV4-1 with TRBJ1-1; D unresolved. The CDR3 has 15 amino acids. Deletions cut 1 base from V and 0 bases from J, with 9 bases between. CDR1 is MGHRA and CDR2 is YSYEKL in the germline V gene. The CDR3 is CASSQAPLVNTEAFF. Written as DNA, the CDR3 is TGCGCCAGCAGCCAAGCGCCCCTGGTGAACACTGAAGCTTTCTTT.

In its sample, this clonotype was seen many times. The chain uses TRBV7-9 and TRBJ2-3; TRBD1 matches at 8 bases. Germline lookup yields CDR1 SEHNR and CDR2 FQNEAQ (reference sequence). V lost 5 bases to trimming and J lost 7 bases; unmatched junction nucleotides: 11. The CDR3 length is 15 residues. The CDR3 coding sequence is TGTGCCAGCAGCGCGCCGGGACAGGAGGTTTATACGCAGTATTTT. Translation: CASSAPGQEVYTQYF.

This clonotype was detected only a few times. This may be a read error: a much more frequent sequence differs by one nucleotide. The J gene is TRBJ2-7, the V gene TRBV28, with 9 bases that match TRBD2. The CDR3 covers 13 residues. The germline CDR1 and CDR2 sequences are MDHEN and SYDVKM. DNA of the CDR3: TGTGCCGGCAGTTCCACTAGCGGGTACGAGCAGTACTTC. Encoded protein: CAGSSTSGYEQYF. The variable domain in full, completed from reference TRBV28 and TRBJ2-7, reads DVKVTQSSRYLVKRTGEKVFLECVQDMDHENMFWYRQDPGLGLRLIYFSYDVKMKEKGDIPEGYSVSREKKERFSLILESASTNQTSMYLCAGSSTSGYEQYFGPGTRLTVT.

Regarding this clonotype: A much more abundant neighbour one base away suggests this may be a read error. The chain joins TRBV7-2 to TRBJ2-7; 7 positions agree with TRBD2. V lost 5 bases to trimming and J lost 9 bases; unmatched junction nucleotides: 10. The germline CDR1 and CDR2 sequences are SGHTA and FQGNSA. The CDR3 is made up of 13 amino acids. The CDR3 protein is CASSASGADAQYF. DNA of the CDR3: TGTGCCAGCAGCGCCAGCGGGGCAGACGCGCAGTACTTC. The variable domain in full, with the rest retrieved from reference TRBV7-2 and TRBJ2-7, is GAGVSQSPSNKVTEKGKDVELRCDPISGHTALYWYRQSLGQGLEFLIYFQGNSAPDKSGLPSDRFSAERTGGSVSTLTIQRTQQEDSAVYLCASSASGADAQYFGPGTRLTVT.